Listed below are T cell receptor beta chains from one sample, sequenced in a study of blood T cell repertoires in COVID-19. TCRdb keeps only in-frame clones here, not all; method: immunoSEQ multiplex PCR. The sample holds a few hundred thousand clones, around 84% seen once. The sample taken for sequencing was PBMCs or T cells enriched from blood (not recorded which). These receptors all come from a man aged 35-49 years who had recovered from COVID-19. Each CDR3 is given with its conserved first and last residue. Fields, in order: J gene, V gene, clone size, D gene, CDR3 protein, CDR3 DNA. D genes are given only for firm matches. Not every row has a clone size; where given, it reads once, few, many or a size class.

TRBJ1-1,TRBV5-6,.,.,CASSLVEANGEAFF,TGTGCCAGCAGCTTGGTAGAAGCGAACGGTGAAGCTTTCTTT
TRBJ1-2,TRBV11-2,.,TRBD1,CASSLVGRGAYYGYTF,TGTGCCAGCAGCTTAGTTGGCAGGGGGGCGTACTATGGCTACACCTTC
TRBJ1-6,TRBV5-6,.,TRBD1,CASSGTGGTSPLHF,TGTGCCAGCAGTGGGACAGGGGGGACTTCACCCCTCCACTTT
TRBJ2-7,TRBV19,once,TRBD1,CASTRTGVDEQYF,TGTGCCAGTACTAGGACAGGGGTGGACGAGCAGTACTTC
TRBJ2-3,TRBV19,.,.,CASSPEYVTDTQYF,TGTGCCAGTAGTCCAGAATACGTCACAGATACGCAGTATTTT
TRBJ1-4,TRBV19,.,.,CASSSTAATNEKLFF,TGTGCCAGTAGTTCGACAGCTGCAACTAATGAAAAACTGTTTTTT
TRBJ1-3,TRBV18,few,.,CASSPNRSGNTIYF,TGTGCCAGCTCACCAAACAGGTCTGGAAACACCATATATTTT
TRBJ1-5,TRBV24-1,.,.,CATAQGNTPQHF,TGTGCCACAGCCCAGGGCAATACGCCCCAGCATTTT
TRBJ1-5,TRBV28,once,.,CASTPVRGSLQPQHF,TGTGCCAGCACCCCCGTACGGGGTTCTTTGCAGCCCCAGCATTTT
TRBJ2-1,TRBV5-1,.,.,CASSLWGGASSYNEQFF,TGCGCCAGCAGCCTCTGGGGCGGGGCCAGCTCCTACAATGAGCAGTTCTTC
TRBJ1-5,TRBV19,once,.,CASSITGKRQPQHF,TGTGCCAGTAGTATCACAGGAAAGCGTCAGCCCCAGCATTTT
TRBJ2-7,TRBV5-4,.,TRBD2,CASSPAGASSYEQYF,TGTGCCAGCAGTCCGGCGGGAGCGAGCTCCTACGAGCAGTACTTC
TRBJ2-7,TRBV7-9,.,TRBD1,CASSETNRGFYEQYF,TGTGCCAGCAGCGAGACAAACAGGGGGTTCTACGAGCAGTACTTC
TRBJ1-5,TRBV5-5,.,.,CASSLSGDQPQHF,TGTGCCAGCAGCTTGTCGGGGGATCAGCCCCAGCATTTT
TRBJ2-2,TRBV10-3,.,.,CAISGTQGRSTGELFF,TGTGCCATCAGTGGTACGCAGGGGCGATCCACCGGGGAGCTGTTTTTT
TRBJ2-3,TRBV4-2,once,TRBD1,CASSQETGEFDTQYF,TGTGCCAGCAGCCAAGAAACAGGGGAGTTCGATACGCAGTATTTT
TRBJ2-5,TRBV11-2,.,.,CASRKTGGKLAGAETQYF,TGTGCCAGCAGGAAGACAGGGGGGAAGTTAGCGGGAGCAGAGACCCAGTACTTC
TRBJ1-6,TRBV13,.,TRBD1,CASSAQGQNLNSPLHF,TGTGCCAGCAGCGCACAGGGACAGAATCTAAATTCACCCCTCCACTTT
TRBJ2-1,TRBV11-2,.,.,CASSGGRGGNEQFF,TGTGCCAGCAGCGGCGGCAGGGGAGGGAATGAGCAGTTCTTC
TRBJ2-7,TRBV15,.,.,CAASPGSGSYEQYF,TGTGCCGCCTCGCCGGGGAGCGGCTCCTACGAGCAGTACTTC
TRBJ2-5,TRBV20-1,.,.,CSASYEQETQYF,TGCAGTGCTAGTTACGAGCAAGAGACCCAGTACTTC
TRBJ2-1,TRBV5-4,.,.,CASSSDTYNEQFF,TGTGCCAGCAGCTCGGACACTTACAATGAGCAGTTCTTC
TRBJ2-7,TRBV30,.,TRBD1,CAWRTGTGPGEQYF,TGTGCCTGGAGAACCGGGACAGGGCCCGGCGAGCAGTACTTC
TRBJ2-3,TRBV7-9,.,.,CAALGGGLQSTDTQYF,TGTGCCGCCCTAGGGGGGGGCTTGCAGAGCACAGATACGCAGTATTTT
TRBJ2-3,TRBV29-1,once,TRBD2,CSVGWGGSTDTQYF,TGCAGCGTTGGGTGGGGGGGGAGCACAGATACGCAGTATTTT
TRBJ2-1,TRBV19,.,TRBD2,CASQGLAGSRYNEQFF,TGTGCCAGTCAGGGACTAGCGGGTTCTAGGTACAATGAGCAGTTCTTC
TRBJ2-1,TRBV21-1,.,.,CASSKTGTGNYNEQFF,TGTGCCAGCAGTAAGACCGGGACAGGGAACTACAATGAGCAGTTCTTC
TRBJ2-2,TRBV15,.,.,CATSIGTGGVGELFF,TGTGCCACCAGTATAGGGACCGGGGGTGTCGGGGAGCTGTTTTTT
TRBJ1-1,TRBV13,.,TRBD1,CASSSGTGSTEAFF,TGTGCCAGCAGCTCCGGGACAGGGAGCACTGAAGCTTTCTTT
TRBJ1-4,TRBV4-1,.,TRBD1,CASSQGTGNEKLFF,TGCGCCAGCAGCCAAGGGACAGGGAATGAAAAACTGTTTTTT
TRBJ1-1,TRBV6-5,.,.,CASSSWRVASEAFF,TGTGCCAGCAGTTCGTGGAGGGTGGCATCTGAAGCTTTCTTT
TRBJ1-1,TRBV2,.,.,CASSGDSGARAEAFF,TGTGCCAGCAGTGGAGATAGTGGGGCGCGAGCTGAAGCTTTCTTT
TRBJ1-1,TRBV9,.,TRBD1,CASRGTGSMNTEAFF,TGTGCCAGCCGAGGGACAGGGTCCATGAACACTGAAGCTTTCTTT
TRBJ2-2,TRBV15,many,TRBD2,CATSRAGGSAGELFF,TGTGCCACCAGCAGGGCGGGAGGATCGGCCGGGGAGCTGTTTTTT
TRBJ1-2,TRBV27,.,TRBD1,CASSLTRGGDYGYTF,TGTGCCAGCAGTTTAACAAGAGGGGGCGACTATGGCTACACCTTC
TRBJ2-7,TRBV7-3,many,.,CASSLQVYEQYF,TGTGCCAGCAGCTTACAGGTCTACGAGCAGTACTTC
TRBJ2-7,TRBV20-1,few,.,CSASSAGNEQYF,TGCAGTGCTAGTTCCGCGGGGAACGAGCAGTACTTC
TRBJ2-4,TRBV3-1/TRBV3-2,.,.,CASSQGLSAVDF,TGTGCCAGCAGCCAGGGCCTTAGCGCGGTGGACTTC
TRBJ2-5,TRBV7-8,.,TRBD1,CASSPTGALNFGAGGQGDQETQYF,TGTGCCAGCAGCCCCACCGGGGCGTTGAACTTCGGTGCGGGGGGACAGGGGGACCAAGAGACCCAGTACTTC
TRBJ2-3,TRBV5-4,.,TRBD2,CASSSLTSGRTDTQYF,TGTGCCAGCAGCTCACTGACTAGCGGGAGAACAGATACGCAGTATTTT
TRBJ2-7,TRBV27,.,TRBD2,CASSLRAGGTYEQYF,TGTGCCAGCAGTTTAAGGGCGGGAGGCACCTACGAGCAGTACTTC
TRBJ1-2,TRBV25-1,.,.,CASSSTGGRGYTF,TGTGCCAGCAGTTCCACGGGGGGGCGTGGCTACACCTTC
TRBJ2-5,TRBV7-3,.,TRBD2,CASSLTSGRVQETQYF,TGTGCCAGCAGCTTAACTAGCGGGAGGGTCCAAGAGACCCAGTACTTC
TRBJ1-5,TRBV28,.,.,CASSSGGPSNQPQHF,TGTGCCAGCAGTTCCGGGGGTCCCAGCAATCAGCCCCAGCATTTT
TRBJ2-7,TRBV28,.,.,CASSSGQGIHEQYF,TGTGCCAGCAGTTCGGGGCAGGGGATCCACGAGCAGTACTTC
TRBJ2-3,TRBV10-1,.,.,CASSKDTLTDTQYF,TGCGCCAGCAGTAAGGACACGCTAACAGATACGCAGTATTTT
TRBJ2-7,TRBV11-3,.,.,CASSTGRDDEQYF,TGTGCCAGCAGCACAGGGAGGGACGACGAGCAGTACTTC
TRBJ2-1,TRBV4-1,.,TRBD2,CASSQDFSGRANWQFF,TGCGCCAGCAGCCAAGATTTTAGCGGGAGGGCCAATTGGCAGTTCTTC
TRBJ2-1,TRBV27,.,.,CASRLSSDNEQFF,TGTGCCAGCAGGTTGTCCTCGGACAATGAGCAGTTCTTC
TRBJ2-1,TRBV24-1,.,TRBD1,CATSDFAPGQGNNEQFF,TGTGCCACCAGTGATTTCGCCCCGGGACAGGGGAACAATGAGCAGTTCTTC
TRBJ2-1,TRBV5-6,.,.,CASSLYWSDNEQFF,TGTGCCAGCAGCCTATACTGGAGCGACAATGAGCAGTTCTTC
TRBJ2-1,TRBV7-3,.,TRBD2,CASSLMAGDANEQFF,TGTGCCAGCAGCTTAATGGCGGGAGATGCCAATGAGCAGTTCTTC
TRBJ2-1,TRBV2,few,TRBD2,CASRRSSGRPDEQFF,TGTGCCAGCAGGAGGAGTAGCGGGAGACCTGATGAGCAGTTCTTC